One and the same sample provided the 14 T cell receptor beta chains below, sequenced in a study of cytomegalovirus exposure and HLA in healthy donors. This PCR relied on a set of 60 Vbeta primers and 13 Jbeta primers. TCRdb's copy holds only in-frame clones and misses some; the assay was immunoSEQ multiplex PCR. The table records under 250,000 clones, 65% to 85% of them present only once. Source material: PBMCs. The origin of the receptors is a woman aged 25 to 39 in good health and CMV-seronegative.

The genes are TRBV19 and TRBJ2-3, with 10 bases aligning to TRBD2. Trimming took 2 bases from V and 6 from J; bases not matched to a gene: 8. CDR1 is LNHDA, CDR2 SQIVND, per germline (reference sequence). The CDR3 length is 16 residues. The CDR3, as DNA: TGTGCCAGTAGTATAACTAGCGGGATAGGTCGCGATACGCAGTATTTT. Protein sequence: CASSITSGIGRDTQYF.

The chain links TRBV7-6 to TRBJ2-6, with D unresolved. V lost 2 bases to trimming and J lost 0 bases, with 14 bases between them. The CDR3 runs 18 residues. From germline, CDR1 is SGHVS and CDR2 FNYEAQ. The CDR3 protein is CASSLNAGANSGANVLTF. Here the CDR3 DNA reads TGTGCCAGCAGCTTAAATGCAGGTGCCAACTCTGGGGCCAACGTCCTGACTTTC. Filled out from reference TRBV7-6 and TRBJ2-6, the complete variable domain reads GAGVSQSPRYKVTKRGQDVALRCDPISGHVSLYWYRQALGQGPEFLTYFNYEAQQDKSGLPNDRFSAERPEGSISTLTIQRTEQRDSAMYRCASSLNAGANSGANVLTFGAGSRLTVL.

The chain has TRBV5-5 and TRBJ2-7; 8 bases align to TRBD2. The germline CDR1 and CDR2 sequences are SGHKS and YYEKEE (reference sequence). V lost 4 bases to trimming and J lost 5 bases; unmatched junction nucleotides: 11. The CDR3 contains 15 residues. As DNA, the CDR3 is TGTGCCAGCAGCCCCCGGGAGGGGGGGGCCCACGAGCAGTACTTC. It is translated as CASSPREGGAHEQYF.

This sequence joins TRBV6-4 and TRBJ2-1; 10 positions match TRBD2. The CDR3 is 16 residues long. The germline V gene has CDR1 MRHNA and CDR2 SNTAGT. V was clipped by 0 bases and J by 3 bases; unmatched bases: 2. The CDR3 sequence is CASSDSGTSDYNEQFF. DNA for the CDR3: TGTGCCAGCAGTGACTCCGGGACTAGCGACTACAATGAGCAGTTCTTC.

The chain couples TRBV7-6 to TRBJ1-1, with TRBD1 matching 8 bases. The CDR3 extends over 15 amino acids. Germline values: CDR1 SGHVS, CDR2 FNYEAQ. The trim removed 4 bases at V and 4 bases at J, leaving 8 bases unmatched. CDR3 in amino acids: CASSYQTGEVTEAFF. CDR3 nucleotides: TGTGCCAGCAGCTATCAGACAGGGGAGGTCACTGAAGCTTTCTTT.

The chain is built from TRBV10-1 and TRBJ2-2, with a possible D match to TRBD1 (5 bases). The CDR3 is made up of 16 amino acids. Germline V CDR1 and CDR2: WNHNN, SYGVQD (reference sequence). Between the trimmed V and J ends, which lost 1 base and 3 bases, there was a span of 12 bases. The CDR3 sequence: CASSELGRAHTGELFF. The CDR3 DNA reads as TGCGCCAGCAGTGAGTTGGGCAGGGCGCACACCGGGGAGCTGTTTTTT.

The chain couples TRBV5-1 to TRBJ2-7, with 11 nucleotides matching TRBD2. Looked up from germline, CDR1 is SGHRS and CDR2 is YFSETQ. CDR3 length: 16 amino acids. Trimming removed 3 bases from V and 1 base from J; junction bases left unmatched: 6. The CDR3 DNA is TGCGCCAGCAGCTCGCAGACTAGCGGGACTTCCTACGAGCAGTACTTC. Translating gives CASSSQTSGTSYEQYF. The entire variable domain, with the rest obtained from reference TRBV5-1 and TRBJ2-7, is as follows: KAGVTQTPRYLIKTRGQQVTLSCSPISGHRSVSWYQQTPGQGLQFLFEYFSETQRNKGNFPGRFSGRQFSNSRSEMNVSTLELGDSALYLCASSSQTSGTSYEQYFGPGTRLTVT.

This chain uses TRBV7-3 with TRBJ2-3; 7 nucleotides line up with TRBD2. The J segment lost 4 bases and the V segment lost 5 bases, leaving 9 bases of the junction unmatched. Germline CDR1 and CDR2: SGHTA and FQGTGA. There are 15 residues in the CDR3. CDR3 sequence reads: CASSPGTGRADTQYF. The CDR3 DNA sequence: TGTGCCAGCAGCCCCGGGACGGGGAGGGCAGATACGCAGTATTTT. The full variable domain, completed using reference TRBV7-3 and TRBJ2-3, is GAGVSQTPSNKVTEKGKYVELRCDPISGHTALYWYRQSLGQGPEFLIYFQGTGAADDSGLPNDRFFAVRPEGSVSTLKIQRTERGDSAVYLCASSPGTGRADTQYFGPGTRLTVL.

The chain couples TRBV6-1 to TRBJ2-7, with 12 bases matching TRBD2. Germline V lookup: CDR1 MNHNS, CDR2 SASEGT. The CDR3 is 14 amino acids. Trimming at V came to 7 bases and at J to 1 base, leaving 2 bases not matched to a gene. The CDR3 DNA reads TGTGCCAGCACCCTAGCGGGGGGGTCCTACGAGCAGTACTTC. Translation gives CASTLAGGSYEQYF.

V usage is TRBV6-5 and J usage is TRBJ1-2, with a weak D call TRBD1 (5 bases). The CDR3 consists of 14 residues. The germline gives CDR1 MNHEY, CDR2 SVGAGI. V was cut by 2 bases and J by 4 bases, with 11 bases left in between. The CDR3 loop is CASSYGRAAYGYTF. DNA for the CDR3: TGTGCCAGCAGTTACGGCAGGGCGGCCTATGGCTACACCTTC.

This clone was recorded a few times. J is TRBJ2-7 and V is TRBV4-1; TRBD1 aligns across 12 bases. J was trimmed by 1 base and V by 0 bases; bases with no gene match: 7. Germline values: CDR1 MGHRA, CDR2 YSYEKL. The CDR3 spans 18 residues. The CDR3 nucleotides read TGCGCCAGCAGCCAAGAGGGGACAGGGGGCTTTAGGTCCTACGAGCAGTACTTC. Encoded protein: CASSQEGTGGFRSYEQYF.

The gene calls are TRBV7-8 and TRBJ2-1; no definite D call. This CDR3 is built from 15 residues. Germline CDR1 reads SGHVS; CDR2 reads FQNEAQ. Trimming removed 5 bases from V and 0 bases from J, with 11 bases in between. CDR3: CASSQSRSSYNEQFF. CDR3 bases: TGTGCCAGCAGCCAAAGCCGGAGCTCCTACAATGAGCAGTTCTTC.

The chain carries TRBV4-1 and TRBJ2-2, with D possibly TRBD1 on 5 matching bases. V gave up 3 bases and J gave up 0 bases, with 11 bases separating them. From germline, CDR1 is MGHRA and CDR2 YSYEKL. This CDR3 is 16 amino acids long. DNA for the CDR3: TGCGCCAGCAGCCATTACGGCAGGGCGAACACCGGGGAGCTGTTTTTT. This codes for CASSHYGRANTGELFF.

The chain is built from TRBV15 and TRBJ2-3; 9 nucleotides match TRBD2. CDR1 and CDR2 (germline): LNHNV, YYDKDF (reference sequence). The CDR3 length is 14 residues. Trimming took 6 bases from V and 5 from J; bases not matched to a gene: 6. CDR3 sequence: CATRGGGAEDTQYF. The CDR3 nucleotides read TGTGCCACCAGAGGCGGGGGGGCGGAAGATACGCAGTATTTT.